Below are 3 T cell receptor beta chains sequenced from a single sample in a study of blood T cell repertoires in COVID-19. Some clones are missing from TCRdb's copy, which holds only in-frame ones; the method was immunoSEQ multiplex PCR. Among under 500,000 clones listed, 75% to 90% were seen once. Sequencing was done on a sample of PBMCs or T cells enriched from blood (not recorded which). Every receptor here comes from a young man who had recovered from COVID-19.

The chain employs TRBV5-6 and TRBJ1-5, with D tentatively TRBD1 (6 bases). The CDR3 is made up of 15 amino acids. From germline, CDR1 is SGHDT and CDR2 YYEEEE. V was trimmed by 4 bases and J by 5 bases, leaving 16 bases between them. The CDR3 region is CASSMGASVDQPQHF. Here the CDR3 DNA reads TGTGCCAGCAGCATGGGGGCGAGTGTCGATCAGCCCCAGCATTTT.

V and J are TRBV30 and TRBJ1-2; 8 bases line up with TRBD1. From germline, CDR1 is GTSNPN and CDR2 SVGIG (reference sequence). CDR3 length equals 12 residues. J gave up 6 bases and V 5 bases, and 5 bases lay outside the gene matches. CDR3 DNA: TGTGCCTGGTCGACAGGGGACCATGGCTACACCTTC. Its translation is CAWSTGDHGYTF.

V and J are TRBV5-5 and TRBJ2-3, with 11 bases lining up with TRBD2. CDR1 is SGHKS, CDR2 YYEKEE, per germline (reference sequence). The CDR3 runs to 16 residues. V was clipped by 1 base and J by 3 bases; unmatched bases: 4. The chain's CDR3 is CASSLFRTSGTDTQYF. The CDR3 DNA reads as TGTGCCAGCAGCTTGTTTAGGACTAGCGGGACAGATACGCAGTATTTT.